This T cell receptor beta chain comes out of a study of T cell responses to AZD1222 COVID-19 vaccine. Findings and caveats of the study: Baseline antibody screening turned up just a handful of seropositive AZD1222 recipients. A mostly white British donor set with more females was recruited, and clonal diversity was possibly underestimated. At 160-218 and 743-854, vaccine-associated CD4 TCRs were dominant, and they spanned spike.

Some clones are missing from TCRdb's copy, which holds only in-frame ones; the method was immunoSEQ multiplex PCR. The sample contains approximately 25,000 clones, about 90% of which appear only once. As for this clone: The antigen remains unidentified.

Germline V lookup: CDR1 MNHEY, CDR2 SVGAGI. The CDR3 contains 13 residues. Trimming shortened V by 7 bases and J by 1 base, and 11 bases separated the two germline ends. Sequences were derived from peripheral blood, sampled 28 days after the second AZD1222 dose. This sequence was found in an adult who received the AZD1222 COVID-19 vaccine. J is TRBJ2-7 and V is TRBV6-5, with D perhaps matching TRBD2 (6 bases). This CDR3 reads CASIRAGSYEQYF. The CDR3 bases are TGTGCCAGCATCCGGGCGGGATCCTACGAGCAGTACTTC.